The 5 T cell receptor beta chains below were found in one sample sequenced in a study of preoperative IRX-2 immunotherapy in early breast cancer. The treatment here: preoperative locoregional IRX-2 cytokine immunotherapy. Here immunoSEQ multiplex PCR was the method, and the copy in TCRdb shows in-frame clones only, minus some. The data show under 40,000 clones, roughly 95% seen once. Sample collection occurred from a patient treated with IRX-2 immunotherapy. Receptors were obtained from a human donor with breast cancer.

This chain links TRBV6-5 with TRBJ1-5; TRBD1 aligns across 9 bases. This CDR3 contains 15 residues. Trimming at V came to 4 bases and at J to 6 bases, leaving 7 bases not matched to a gene. Germline V gene data show CDR1 as MNHEY and CDR2 as SVGAGI. CDR3 protein: CASSSRQGGSQPQHF. CDR3 DNA: TGTGCCAGCAGTTCAAGACAGGGGGGCAGTCAGCCCCAGCATTTT.

This clone was seen only once. The V call is TRBV7-2, the J call TRBJ1-5; the D gene is possibly TRBD1 (5 bases). Germline V CDR1 and CDR2: SGHTA, FQGNSA. This CDR3 contains 15 residues. Trimming removed 5 bases at V and 1 base at J, with 12 bases between. The CDR3 protein is CASSQGLRSNQPQHF. CDR3 DNA sequence: TGTGCCAGCAGCCAGGGACTGAGGAGCAATCAGCCCCAGCATTTT.

The chain joins TRBV4-1 to TRBJ2-1; D might be TRBD1 (6 bases). The V gene lost 3 bases and the J gene lost 2 bases, with 17 bases spanning the gap. The CDR3 has 17 residues. CDR1 is MGHRA and CDR2 is YSYEKL in the germline V gene. Written as DNA, the CDR3 is TGCGCCAGCAGCCAGGGAATTGGACAGTTTACCTACAATGAGCAGTTCTTC. This encodes CASSQGIGQFTYNEQFF.

The chain employs TRBV12-5 and TRBJ2-1; possibly TRBD1 for D (6 bases). This CDR3 comprises 16 residues. Germline values: CDR1 LGHNT, CDR2 FRNRAP. V lost 6 bases and J lost 1, with 16 bases in between. The CDR3 DNA reads TGTGCTAGTGGAAGACAACAGGGAATGTCCTACAATGAGCAGTTCTTC. This gives the protein CASGRQQGMSYNEQFF. Full variable domain (missing parts from reference TRBV12-5 and TRBJ2-1): DARVTQTPRHKVTEMGQEVTMRCQPILGHNTVFWYRQTMMQGLELLAYFRNRAPLDDSGMPKDRFSAEMPDATLATLKIQPSEPRDSAVYFCASGRQQGMSYNEQFFGPGTRLTVL.

J is TRBJ2-3 and V is TRBV5-1, with 8 bases lining up with TRBD1. The CDR3 length is 15 residues. V lost 2 bases to trimming and J lost 1 base; unmatched junction nucleotides: 3. Germline CDR1 is SGHRS and CDR2 is YFSETQ. CDR3 DNA sequence: TGCGCCAGCAGCTTCGCGGACAGGGGCACAGATACGCAGTATTTT. Residues: CASSFADRGTDTQYF.